The source of this T cell receptor beta chain is a study of blood T cell repertoires in COVID-19. Turning to the study itself: Material from acute and convalescent COVID-19 was sourced from the United States, Italy and Spain. In each case, the material was cDNA or gDNA derived from T cells, B-cell-depleted T cells, or PBMCs.

The junction had 1 base not matched to a gene; V was cut back by 1 base and J by 5 bases. This CDR3 comprises 14 residues. Germline lookup yields CDR1 MNHNS and CDR2 SASEGT. Authors' data handling: Researchers report that nucleated cell counts were estimated from reference gene primer amplification. Assay: immunoSEQ multiplex PCR; the TCRdb copy retains only in-frame clones and omits some. The V and J calls and clone size come from that table; D and trimming were worked out from the DNA. This sample yields approximately 150,000 clones, of which approximately 88% are seen a single time; roughly a tenth belongs to the top ten.

The TCR was taken from a man aged 55-75 years with active or convalescent COVID-19. The V gene is TRBV6-1, the J gene TRBJ1-5; 8 nucleotides agree with TRBD1. The sequenced sample consisted of peripheral blood. The CDR3 loop is CASSEGTGHQPQHF. The CDR3 nucleotides are TGTGCCAGCAGTGAAGGGACAGGGCATCAGCCCCAGCATTTT.